This T cell receptor (beta chain) originates from a study of T cells in tuberculosis. At the level of the study: PBMC were archived before or within 7 days of starting treatment.

Libraries were prepared by immunoSEQ multiplex PCR; TCRdb keeps only in-frame clonotypes and omits some of them. The data contain 6,500 to 9,500 clones, 95% of them seen just once; the ten biggest clones take up roughly 11%. As for this clone: Its antigen is currently unknown.

Germline V gene sequence: CDR1 SNHLY, CDR2 FYNNEI. The trim removed 8 bases at V and 3 bases at J, leaving 10 bases unmatched. The CDR3 has 15 amino acids. Regarding the study as a whole: Samples were chosen by availability of cryopreserved specimens.

The sequenced sample was PBMCs. The rearrangement uses TRBV2 and TRBJ2-3; 8 bases are shared with TRBD2. The receptor was derived from an adult with tuberculosis. Here the CDR3 DNA reads TGTGCCAGCTCCCGGGCGGGGGGCGAGACAGATACGCAGTATTTT. Translated: CASSRAGGETDTQYF.